A selection of T cell receptor beta chains follows, all from one sample in a study of blood T cells in healthy people across ages. TCRdb itself ran the 5' RACE reads through MiXCR, one entry per CDR3 protein. In the table there are approximately 940,000 distinct CDR3 sequences, 45% to 50% of which are singletons. The sample comprised blood. All receptors come from a man aged 25-40 years in good health. Each CDR3 is given without its conserved first and last residue. The D gene is left open where the match is weak.

>TRBJ2-3|TRBD2|TRBV7-2
ASGLAGADTQY
>TRBJ2-3|TRBD2|TRBV29-1
SAGAWSSGSSDTQY
>TRBJ2-6|NA|TRBV6-1
ASAGRRSLGANVLT
>TRBJ2-5|NA|TRBV20-1
SARANSQETQY
>TRBJ2-1|TRBD1|TRBV15
ATSFHRGPEQF
>TRBJ2-3|TRBD2|TRBV6-6
ASSHGGTSVVDTQY
>TRBJ2-7|TRBD2|TRBV20-1
SAVLAGLIDEQY
>TRBJ2-1|TRBD2|TRBV29-1
SVEGIASGPLHEQF
>TRBJ2-4|NA|TRBV12-3/TRBV12-4
ASSLDGQNIQY
>TRBJ2-3|NA|TRBV10-3
ATKGADTQY